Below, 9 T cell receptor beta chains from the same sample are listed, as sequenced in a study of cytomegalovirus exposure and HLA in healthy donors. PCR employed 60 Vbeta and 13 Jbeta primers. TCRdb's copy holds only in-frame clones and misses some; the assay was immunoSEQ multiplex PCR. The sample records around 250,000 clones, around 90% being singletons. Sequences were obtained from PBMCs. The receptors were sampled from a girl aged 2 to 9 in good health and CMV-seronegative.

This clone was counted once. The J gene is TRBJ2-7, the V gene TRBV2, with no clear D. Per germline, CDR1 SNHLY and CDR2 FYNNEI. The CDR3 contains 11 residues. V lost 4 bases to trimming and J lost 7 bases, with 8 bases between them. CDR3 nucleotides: TGTGCCAGCAGTGTGCACATGGAGCAGTACTTC. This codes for CASSVHMEQYF.

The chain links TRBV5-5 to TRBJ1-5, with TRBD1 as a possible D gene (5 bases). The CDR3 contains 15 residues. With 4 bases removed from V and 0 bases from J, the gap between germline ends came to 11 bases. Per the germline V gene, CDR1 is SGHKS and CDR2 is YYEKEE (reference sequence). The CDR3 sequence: CASSLTVISNQPQHF. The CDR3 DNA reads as TGTGCCAGCAGCCTGACAGTGATTAGCAATCAGCCCCAGCATTTT.

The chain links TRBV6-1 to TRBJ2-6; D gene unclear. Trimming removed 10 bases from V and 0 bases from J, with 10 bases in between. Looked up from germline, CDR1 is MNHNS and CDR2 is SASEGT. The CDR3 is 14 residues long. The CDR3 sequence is CATEVGSGANVLTF. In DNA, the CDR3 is TGTGCCACTGAGGTAGGCTCTGGGGCCAACGTCCTGACTTTC.

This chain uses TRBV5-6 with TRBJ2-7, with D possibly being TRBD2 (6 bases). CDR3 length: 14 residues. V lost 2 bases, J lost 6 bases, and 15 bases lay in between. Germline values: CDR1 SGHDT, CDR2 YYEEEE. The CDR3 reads CASSFGTGPFEQYF. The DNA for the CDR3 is TGTGCCAGCAGCTTCGGGACTGGTCCTTTCGAGCAGTACTTC.

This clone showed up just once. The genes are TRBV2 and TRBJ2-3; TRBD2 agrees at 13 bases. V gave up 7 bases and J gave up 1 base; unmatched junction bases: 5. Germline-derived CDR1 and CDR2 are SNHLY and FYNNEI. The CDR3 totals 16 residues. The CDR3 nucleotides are TGTGCCAGCATTCCGACTAGCGGGGGGCGCACAGATACGCAGTATTTT. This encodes CASIPTSGGRTDTQYF.

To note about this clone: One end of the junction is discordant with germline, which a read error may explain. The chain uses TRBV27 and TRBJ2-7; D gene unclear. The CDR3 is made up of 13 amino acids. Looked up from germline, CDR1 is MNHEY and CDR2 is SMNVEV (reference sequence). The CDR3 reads CASGLGQTYEQYF. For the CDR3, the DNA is TGTGCCAGCGGTTTAGGGCAGACCTACGAGCAGTACTTC.

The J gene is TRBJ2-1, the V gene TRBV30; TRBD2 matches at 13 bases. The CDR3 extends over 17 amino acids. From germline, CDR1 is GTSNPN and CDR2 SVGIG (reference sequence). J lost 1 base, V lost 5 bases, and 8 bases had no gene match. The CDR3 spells CAWGGGTSGESYNEQFF. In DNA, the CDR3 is TGTGCCTGGGGAGGCGGGACTAGCGGGGAATCCTACAATGAGCAGTTCTTC. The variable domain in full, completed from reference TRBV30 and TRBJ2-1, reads SQTIHQWPATLVQPVGSPLSLECTVEGTSNPNLYWYRQAAGRGLQLLFYSVGIGQISSEVPQNLSASRPQDRQFILSSKKLLLSDSGFYLCAWGGGTSGESYNEQFFGPGTRLTVL.

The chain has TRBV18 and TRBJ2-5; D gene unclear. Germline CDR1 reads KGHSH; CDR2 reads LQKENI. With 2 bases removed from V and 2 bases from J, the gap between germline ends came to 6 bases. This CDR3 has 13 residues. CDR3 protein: CASSPKRQETQYF. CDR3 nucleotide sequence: TGTGCCAGCTCACCAAAACGGCAAGAGACCCAGTACTTC.

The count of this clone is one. The DNA for the CDR3 is TGTGCCAGCAGTCTTAGGGGACAGAACACAGATACGCAGTATTTT. This encodes CASSLRGQNTDTQYF. This sequence joins TRBV6-6 and TRBJ2-3, with 7 nucleotides matching TRBD1. This CDR3 spans 15 amino acids. Germline V lookup: CDR1 MNHNY, CDR2 SVGAGI (reference sequence). Losses at the gene ends were 5 bases for V and 2 bases for J; bases not matched to a gene: 7.